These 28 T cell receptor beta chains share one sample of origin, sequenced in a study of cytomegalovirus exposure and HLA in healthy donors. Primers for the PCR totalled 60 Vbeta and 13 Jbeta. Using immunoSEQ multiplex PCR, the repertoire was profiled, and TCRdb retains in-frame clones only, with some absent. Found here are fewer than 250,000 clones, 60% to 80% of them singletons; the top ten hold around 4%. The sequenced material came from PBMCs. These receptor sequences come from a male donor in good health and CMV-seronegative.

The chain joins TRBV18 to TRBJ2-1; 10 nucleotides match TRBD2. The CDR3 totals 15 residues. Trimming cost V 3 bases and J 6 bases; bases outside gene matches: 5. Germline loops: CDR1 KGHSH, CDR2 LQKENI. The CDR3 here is CASSPIAGGGNEQFF. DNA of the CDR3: TGTGCCAGCTCACCTATAGCGGGAGGAGGCAATGAGCAGTTCTTC.

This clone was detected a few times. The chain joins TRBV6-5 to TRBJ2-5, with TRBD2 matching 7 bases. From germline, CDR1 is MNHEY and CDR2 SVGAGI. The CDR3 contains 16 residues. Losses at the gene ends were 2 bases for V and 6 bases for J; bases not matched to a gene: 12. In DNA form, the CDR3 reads TGTGCCAGCAGTTACGAGTATGGCGGGAGCTACCAGACCCAGTACTTC. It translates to CASSYEYGGSYQTQYF.

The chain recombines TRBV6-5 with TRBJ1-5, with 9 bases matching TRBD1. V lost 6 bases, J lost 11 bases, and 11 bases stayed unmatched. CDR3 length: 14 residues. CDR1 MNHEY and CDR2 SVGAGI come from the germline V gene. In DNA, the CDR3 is TGTGCCAGCAGGGGACAGGGTGGGGGGCTAGCCCAGCATTTT. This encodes CASRGQGGGLAQHF.

The CDR3 bases are TGCGCCAGCAGCCCAGCCCATCAGACAGGGGGCAATGAGCAGTTCTTC. This gives the protein CASSPAHQTGGNEQFF. The rearrangement uses TRBV4-1 and TRBJ2-1, with 9 bases fitting TRBD1. Per the germline V gene, CDR1 is MGHRA and CDR2 is YSYEKL. This CDR3 spans 16 amino acids. The trim removed 4 bases at V and 6 bases at J, leaving 10 bases unmatched.

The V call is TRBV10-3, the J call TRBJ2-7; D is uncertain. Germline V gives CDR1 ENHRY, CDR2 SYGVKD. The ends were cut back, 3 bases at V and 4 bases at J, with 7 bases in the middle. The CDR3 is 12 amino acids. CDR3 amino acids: CAISDLLYEQYF. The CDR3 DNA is TGTGCCATCAGTGACCTATTATACGAGCAGTACTTC.

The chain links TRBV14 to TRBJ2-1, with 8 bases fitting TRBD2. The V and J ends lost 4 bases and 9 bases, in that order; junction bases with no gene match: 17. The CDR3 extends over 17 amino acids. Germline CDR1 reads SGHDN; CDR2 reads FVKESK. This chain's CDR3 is CASSLRGGTSRQGEQFF. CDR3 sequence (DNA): TGTGCCAGCAGCCTCAGAGGGGGGACTAGTCGCCAGGGTGAGCAGTTCTTC.

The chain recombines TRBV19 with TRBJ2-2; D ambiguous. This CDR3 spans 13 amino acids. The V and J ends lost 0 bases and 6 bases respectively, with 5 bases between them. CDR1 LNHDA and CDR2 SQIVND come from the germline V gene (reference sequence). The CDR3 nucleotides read TGTGCCAGTAGTATAGAACCAGCCGGGGAGCTGTTTTTT. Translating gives CASSIEPAGELFF.

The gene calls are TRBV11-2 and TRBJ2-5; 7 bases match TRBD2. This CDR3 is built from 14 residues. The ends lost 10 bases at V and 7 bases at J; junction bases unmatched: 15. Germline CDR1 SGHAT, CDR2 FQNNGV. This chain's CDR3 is CATGSGGSGVTQYF. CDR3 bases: TGTGCCACGGGCTCGGGCGGGAGCGGGGTGACCCAGTACTTC.

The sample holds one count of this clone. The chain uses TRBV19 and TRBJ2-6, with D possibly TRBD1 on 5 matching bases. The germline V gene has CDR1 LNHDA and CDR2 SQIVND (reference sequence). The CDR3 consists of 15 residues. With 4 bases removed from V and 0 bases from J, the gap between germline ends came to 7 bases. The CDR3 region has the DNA TGTGCCAGTAGTAGACAGCTCTCTGGGGCCAACGTCCTGACTTTC. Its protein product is CASSRQLSGANVLTF.

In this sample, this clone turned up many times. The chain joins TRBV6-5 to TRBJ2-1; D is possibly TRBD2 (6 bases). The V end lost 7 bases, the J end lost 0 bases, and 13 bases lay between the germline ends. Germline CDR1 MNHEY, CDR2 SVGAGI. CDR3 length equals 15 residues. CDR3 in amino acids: CASMSKEGSYNEQFF. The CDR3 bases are TGTGCCAGCATGAGCAAGGAGGGCTCCTACAATGAGCAGTTCTTC.

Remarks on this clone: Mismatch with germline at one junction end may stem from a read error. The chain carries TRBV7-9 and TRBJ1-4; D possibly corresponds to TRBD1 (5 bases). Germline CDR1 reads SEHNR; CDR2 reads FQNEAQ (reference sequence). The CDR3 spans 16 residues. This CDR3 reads CSSSFRAATTNEKLFF. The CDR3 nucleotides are TGTTCCAGCAGCTTCAGGGCAGCCACAACTAATGAAAAACTGTTTTTT.

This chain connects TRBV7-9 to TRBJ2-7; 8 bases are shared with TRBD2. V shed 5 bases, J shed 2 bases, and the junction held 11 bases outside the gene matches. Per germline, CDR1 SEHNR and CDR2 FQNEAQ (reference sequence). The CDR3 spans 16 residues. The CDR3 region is CASSRNLGRDTYEQYF. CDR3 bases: TGTGCCAGCAGCCGGAACCTCGGGAGGGATACCTACGAGCAGTACTTC. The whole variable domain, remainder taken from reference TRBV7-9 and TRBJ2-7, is DTGVSQNPRHKITKRGQNVTFRCDPISEHNRLYWYRQTLGQGPEFLTYFQNEAQLEKSRLLSDRFSAERPKGSFSTLEIQRTEQGDSAMYLCASSRNLGRDTYEQYFGPGTRLTVT.

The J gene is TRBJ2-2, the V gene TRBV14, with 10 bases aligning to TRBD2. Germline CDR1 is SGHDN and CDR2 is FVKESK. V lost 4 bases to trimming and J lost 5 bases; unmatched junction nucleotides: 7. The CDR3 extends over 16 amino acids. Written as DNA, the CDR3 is TGTGCCAGCAGCCGAGCTAGCGGGAGTCGGACCGGGGAGCTGTTTTTT. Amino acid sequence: CASSRASGSRTGELFF. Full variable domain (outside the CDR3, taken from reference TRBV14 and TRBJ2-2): EAGVTQFPSHSVIEKGQTVTLRCDPISGHDNLYWYRRVMGKEIKFLLHFVKESKQDESGMPNNRFLAERTGGTYSTLKVQPAELEDSGVYFCASSRASGSRTGELFFGEGSRLTVL.

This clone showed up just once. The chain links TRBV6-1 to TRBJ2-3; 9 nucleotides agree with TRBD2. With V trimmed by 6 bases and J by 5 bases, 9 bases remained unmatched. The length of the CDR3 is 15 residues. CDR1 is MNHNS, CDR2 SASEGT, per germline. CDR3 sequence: CASSTGRRGGDTQYF. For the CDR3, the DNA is TGTGCCAGCAGCACCGGGCGGCGGGGGGGAGATACGCAGTATTTT.

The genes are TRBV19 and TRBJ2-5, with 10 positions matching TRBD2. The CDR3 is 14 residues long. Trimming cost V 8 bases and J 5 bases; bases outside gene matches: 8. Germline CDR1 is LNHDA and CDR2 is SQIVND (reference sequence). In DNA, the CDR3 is TGTGCCAGTCGCCTAGCGGGAGTTGGGGAGACCCAGTACTTC. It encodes CASRLAGVGETQYF. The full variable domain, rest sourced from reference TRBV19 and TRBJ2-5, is DGGITQSPKYLFRKEGQNVTLSCEQNLNHDAMYWYRQDPGQGLRLIYYSQIVNDFQKGDIAEGYSVSREKKESFPLTVTSAQKNPTAFYLCASRLAGVGETQYFGPGTRLLVL.

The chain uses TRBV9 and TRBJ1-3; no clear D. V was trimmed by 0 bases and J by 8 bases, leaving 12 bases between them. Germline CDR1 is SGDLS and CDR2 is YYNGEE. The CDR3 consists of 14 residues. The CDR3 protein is CASSVGTELDTIYF. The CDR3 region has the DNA TGTGCCAGCAGCGTAGGAACAGAGCTTGACACCATATATTTT.

The CDR3 DNA follows: TGTGCCAGCAGCTTCGTAGCGGGAGAAGAGACCCAGTACTTC. This gives the protein CASSFVAGEETQYF. V usage is TRBV11-2 and J usage is TRBJ2-5, with 9 bases lining up with TRBD2. The CDR3 covers 14 residues. With 3 bases clipped from V and 3 bases from J, the junction kept 2 bases outside the gene matches. The germline gives CDR1 SGHAT, CDR2 FQNNGV.

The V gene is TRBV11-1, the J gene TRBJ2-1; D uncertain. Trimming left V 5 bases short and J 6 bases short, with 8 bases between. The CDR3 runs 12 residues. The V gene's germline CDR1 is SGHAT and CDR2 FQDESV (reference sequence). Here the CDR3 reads CASSPRVNEQFF. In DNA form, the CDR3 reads TGTGCCAGCAGCCCGCGCGTCAATGAGCAGTTCTTC. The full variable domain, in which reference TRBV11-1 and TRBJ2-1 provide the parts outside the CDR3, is EAEVAQSPRYKITEKSQAVAFWCDPISGHATLYWYRQILGQGPELLVQFQDESVVDDSQLPKDRFSAERLKGVDSTLKIQPAELGDSAMYLCASSPRVNEQFFGPGTRLTVL.

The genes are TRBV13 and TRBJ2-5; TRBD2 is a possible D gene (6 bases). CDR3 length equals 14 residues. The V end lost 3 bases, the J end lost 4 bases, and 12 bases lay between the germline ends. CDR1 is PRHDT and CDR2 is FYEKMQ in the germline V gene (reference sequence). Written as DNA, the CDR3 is TGTGCCAGCAGCTTGGAGGGCCAGCGAGAGACCCAGTACTTC. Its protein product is CASSLEGQRETQYF.

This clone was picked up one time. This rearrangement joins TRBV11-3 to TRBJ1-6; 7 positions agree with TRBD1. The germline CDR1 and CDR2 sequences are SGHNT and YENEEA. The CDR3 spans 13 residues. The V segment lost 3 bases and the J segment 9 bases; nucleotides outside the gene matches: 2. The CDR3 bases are TGTGCCAGCAGCTTCGCAGGGGGTTCACCCCTCCACTTT. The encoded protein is CASSFAGGSPLHF.

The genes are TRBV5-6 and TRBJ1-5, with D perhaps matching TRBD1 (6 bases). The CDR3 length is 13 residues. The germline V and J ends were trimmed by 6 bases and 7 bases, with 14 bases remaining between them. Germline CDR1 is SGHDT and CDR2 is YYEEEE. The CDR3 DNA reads TGTGCCAGCACCTCAGGGGTAGGGCAGCCCCAGCATTTT. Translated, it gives CASTSGVGQPQHF.

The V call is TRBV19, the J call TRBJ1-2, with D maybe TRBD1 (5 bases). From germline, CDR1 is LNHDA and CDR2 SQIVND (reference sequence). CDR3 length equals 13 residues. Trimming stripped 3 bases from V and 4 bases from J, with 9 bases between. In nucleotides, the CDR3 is TGTGCCAGTAGTATGGGGCAGATCTATGGCTACACCTTC. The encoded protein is CASSMGQIYGYTF.

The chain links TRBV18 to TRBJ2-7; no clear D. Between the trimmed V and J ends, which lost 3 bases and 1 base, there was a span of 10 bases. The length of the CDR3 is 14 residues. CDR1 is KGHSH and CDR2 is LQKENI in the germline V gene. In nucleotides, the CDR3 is TGTGCCAGCTCACCTTCAACTGCTTCCTACGAGCAGTACTTC. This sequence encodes CASSPSTASYEQYF. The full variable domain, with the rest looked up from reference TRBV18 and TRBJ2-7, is NAGVMQNPRHLVRRRGQEARLRCSPMKGHSHVYWYRQLPEEGLKFMVYLQKENIIDESGMPKERFSAEFPKEGPSILRIQQVVRGDSAAYFCASSPSTASYEQYFGPGTRLTVT.

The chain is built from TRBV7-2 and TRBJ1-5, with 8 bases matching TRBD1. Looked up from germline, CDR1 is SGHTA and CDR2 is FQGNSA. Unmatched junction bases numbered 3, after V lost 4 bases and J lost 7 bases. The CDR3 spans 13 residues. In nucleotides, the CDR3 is TGTGCCAGCAGCTCGGACAGGGTCCAGCCCCAGCATTTT. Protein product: CASSSDRVQPQHF.

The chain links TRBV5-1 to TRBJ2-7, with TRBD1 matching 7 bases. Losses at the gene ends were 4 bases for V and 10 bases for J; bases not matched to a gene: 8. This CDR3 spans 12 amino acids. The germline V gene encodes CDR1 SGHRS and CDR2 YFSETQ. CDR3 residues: CASSLQGSPQYF. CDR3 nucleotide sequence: TGCGCCAGCAGCCTACAGGGGAGTCCTCAGTACTTC.

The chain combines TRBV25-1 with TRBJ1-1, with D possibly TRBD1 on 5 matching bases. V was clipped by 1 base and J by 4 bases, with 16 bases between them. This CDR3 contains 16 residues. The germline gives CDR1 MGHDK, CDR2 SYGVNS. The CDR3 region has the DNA TGTGCCAGCAGTGAATCAGTTTGGGCAAGGGGCACTGAAGCTTTCTTT. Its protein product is CASSESVWARGTEAFF.

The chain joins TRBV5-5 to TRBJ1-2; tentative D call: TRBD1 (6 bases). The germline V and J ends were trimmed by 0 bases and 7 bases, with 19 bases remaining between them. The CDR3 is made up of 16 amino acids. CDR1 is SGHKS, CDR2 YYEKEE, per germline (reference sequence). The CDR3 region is CASSLGQGPQLGGYTF. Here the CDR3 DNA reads TGTGCCAGCAGCTTGGGGCAGGGGCCCCAATTGGGTGGCTACACCTTC.

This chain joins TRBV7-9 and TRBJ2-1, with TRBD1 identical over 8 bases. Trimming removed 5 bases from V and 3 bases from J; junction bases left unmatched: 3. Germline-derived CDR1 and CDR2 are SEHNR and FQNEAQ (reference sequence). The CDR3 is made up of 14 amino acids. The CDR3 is CASSEGQDYNEQFF. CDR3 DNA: TGTGCCAGCAGCGAGGGACAGGACTACAATGAGCAGTTCTTC. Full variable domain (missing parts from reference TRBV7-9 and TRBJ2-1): DTGVSQNPRHKITKRGQNVTFRCDPISEHNRLYWYRQTLGQGPEFLTYFQNEAQLEKSRLLSDRFSAERPKGSFSTLEIQRTEQGDSAMYLCASSEGQDYNEQFFGPGTRLTVL.